These 29 T cell receptor beta chains came from one sample sequenced in a study of blood T cell repertoires in COVID-19. This table comes from immunoSEQ multiplex PCR, and its TCRdb copy is limited to in-frame clones, with some not included. The table shows roughly 300,000 clones, with more than 75% occurring only once. Specimen: PBMCs or T cells enriched from blood (not recorded which). The origin of the receptors is a woman in her late teens or twenties who had recovered from COVID-19.

This sequence joins TRBV28 and TRBJ2-3, with D tentatively TRBD1 (5 bases). Germline V gene data show CDR1 as MDHEN and CDR2 as SYDVKM. The CDR3 extends over 14 amino acids. V was clipped by 3 bases and J by 4 bases, with 11 bases between them. The CDR3 sequence: CASSLAPQADTQYF. CDR3 DNA sequence: TGTGCCAGCAGTTTGGCCCCACAGGCAGATACGCAGTATTTT.

In this sample, this clone turned up a few times. This chain joins TRBV19 and TRBJ2-2; a weak D match, TRBD1 (5 bases). V was cut by 3 bases and J by 4 bases, with 9 bases left in between. The germline CDR1 and CDR2 sequences are LNHDA and SQIVND (reference sequence). The CDR3 loop spans 14 amino acids. CDR3 sequence (DNA): TGTGCCAGTAGTATGGCAGGGCGCACCGGGGAGCTGTTTTTT. This codes for CASSMAGRTGELFF.

The rearrangement uses TRBV19 and TRBJ2-2; the D is unclear. The V gene's germline CDR1 is LNHDA and CDR2 SQIVND (reference sequence). The length of the CDR3 is 13 residues. The V end lost 7 bases, the J end lost 1 base, and 7 bases lay between the germline ends. In DNA form, the CDR3 reads TGTGCCAGTACCAGACAGAACACCGGGGAGCTGTTTTTT. This translates into CASTRQNTGELFF.

Details on this clone: This specimen includes other DNA sequences encoding the same CDR3. The chain uses TRBV28 and TRBJ1-1; no clear D gene. From germline, CDR1 is MDHEN and CDR2 SYDVKM. Trimming shortened V by 5 bases and J by 0 bases, and 7 bases separated the two germline ends. The CDR3 has 13 amino acids. CDR3 amino acids: CASSLGLNTEAFF. The CDR3 DNA reads as TGTGCCAGCAGTCTCGGTCTGAACACTGAAGCTTTCTTT.

The CDR3 loop reads CASSLGTIRYF. DNA for the CDR3: TGTGCCAGCAGCTTGGGGACAATCCGGTACTTC. This chain links TRBV5-6 with TRBJ2-4; D might be TRBD1 (5 bases). CDR1 is SGHDT, CDR2 YYEEEE, per germline. The CDR3 totals 11 residues. V shed 0 bases and J shed 15 bases, with 10 bases lying between them.

The rearrangement links TRBV10-3 to TRBJ1-5; D is perhaps TRBD1 (6 bases). V was pared by 0 bases and J by 0 bases, with 21 bases between. This CDR3 is built from 20 residues. CDR1 and CDR2 from the germline V gene are ENHRY and SYGVKD. The chain's CDR3 is CAISESSTGPYDYSNQPQHF. The CDR3 DNA reads TGTGCCATCAGTGAGTCGAGCACAGGGCCTTACGATTATAGCAATCAGCCCCAGCATTTT.

The rearrangement uses TRBV18 and TRBJ2-1, with 12 nucleotides matching TRBD2. The CDR3 has 19 residues. CDR1 and CDR2 from the germline V gene are KGHSH and LQKENI. The junction had 12 bases not matched to a gene; V was cut back by 4 bases and J by 2 bases. CDR3 in DNA: TGTGCCAGCTCACACGGACTAGCGGGGCCGCTCGGGGCCTACAATGAGCAGTTCTTC. It encodes CASSHGLAGPLGAYNEQFF.

The CDR3 spells CASSLIYGEGTEAFF. The DNA for the CDR3 is TGCGCCAGCAGCTTGATATACGGGGAGGGTACTGAAGCTTTCTTT. V is TRBV5-1 and J is TRBJ1-1; no clear D gene. This CDR3 is built from 15 residues. Germline CDR1 is SGHRS and CDR2 is YFSETQ. V lost 1 base and J 5 bases, leaving 15 bases between the germline ends.

The CDR3 here is CASRGGPAGGELFF. The CDR3 DNA reads as TGCGCCAGCAGAGGGGGCCCCGCCGGCGGGGAGCTGTTTTTT. The V call is TRBV5-1, the J call TRBJ2-2, with 7 bases lining up with TRBD1. The CDR3 covers 14 residues. Germline CDR1 is SGHRS and CDR2 is YFSETQ. Trimming at V came to 5 bases and at J to 7 bases, leaving 8 bases not matched to a gene. Supplemented by reference TRBV5-1 and TRBJ2-2, the full variable domain reads KAGVTQTPRYLIKTRGQQVTLSCSPISGHRSVSWYQQTPGQGLQFLFEYFSETQRNKGNFPGRFSGRQFSNSRSEMNVSTLELGDSALYLCASRGGPAGGELFFGEGSRLTVL.

The chain joins TRBV18 to TRBJ2-2, with D perhaps TRBD2 (6 bases). CDR1 and CDR2 from the germline V gene are KGHSH and LQKENI. The CDR3 loop spans 15 amino acids. Trimming stripped 3 bases from V and 3 bases from J, with 11 bases between. The CDR3 here is CASSPLGSYTGELFF. CDR3 bases: TGTGCCAGCTCACCCCTCGGGAGTTACACCGGGGAGCTGTTTTTT.

The chain joins TRBV10-3 to TRBJ1-5; 9 bases fit TRBD1. Germline V gives CDR1 ENHRY, CDR2 SYGVKD. The CDR3 extends over 13 amino acids. After removal of 10 bases from V and 7 bases from J, the junction contained 8 bases not matched to a gene. The CDR3 region is CATSEGQGQPQHF. The CDR3 nucleotides are TGTGCCACATCAGAGGGACAGGGCCAGCCCCAGCATTTT.

This clone appeared once. The chain uses TRBV3-1 (or the pseudogene TRBV3-2) and TRBJ1-5; D call uncertain. Between the trimmed V and J ends, which lost 2 bases and 5 bases, there was a span of 7 bases. The germline V gene encodes CDR1 LGHDT and CDR2 YNNKEL (reference sequence). The CDR3 spans 13 residues. The CDR3 sequence: CASSQSPDQPQHF. The CDR3 region has the DNA TGTGCCAGCAGCCAATCCCCCGATCAGCCCCAGCATTTT.

The CDR3 DNA is TGCAGCGTCATTCCTAGCGGACTGTACAATGAGCAGTTCTTC. Its translation is CSVIPSGLYNEQFF. The rearrangement links TRBV29-1 to TRBJ2-1; 7 nucleotides line up with TRBD2. Germline CDR1 and CDR2: SQVTM and ANQGSEA. CDR3 size: 14 residues. V trimming: 6 bases; J trimming: 4 bases; junction bases outside the gene matches: 9.

This chain connects TRBV21-1 to TRBJ1-3; no check of the table's D call, TRBD1, against the DNA was made. TRBV21-1 is labeled a pseudogene. This CDR3 has 20 amino acids. CDR3 coding DNA: TGTGCCAGCAGCAAAGCGCGGGGGACAGGGCCTCCCTTCTCTGGAAACACCATATATTTT. This sequence encodes CASSKARGTGPPFSGNTIYF.

The chain is built from TRBV10-3 and TRBJ1-1; D remains ambiguous. The CDR3 runs to 13 residues. Trimming stripped 5 bases from V and 1 base from J, with 8 bases between. The germline CDR1 and CDR2 sequences are ENHRY and SYGVKD. The CDR3 is CAISLGQNTEAFF. The CDR3, as DNA: TGTGCCATCAGTTTGGGCCAGAACACTGAAGCTTTCTTT.

This clone was counted only a few times. One end of the junction fails to match germline, which may point to a read error. The chain recombines TRBV3-1 (or the pseudogene TRBV3-2) with TRBJ2-5, with TRBD2 matching 9 bases. The CDR3 is 11 residues long. Germline CDR1 is LGHDT and CDR2 is YNNKEL (reference sequence). The CDR3: CASSQVGLADF. The CDR3 DNA follows: TGTGCCAGCAGCCAAGTGGGACTAGCCGACTTC.

The gene calls are TRBV27 and TRBJ1-5; the D gene is possibly TRBD1 (6 bases). Germline-derived CDR1 and CDR2 are MNHEY and SMNVEV (reference sequence). The CDR3 is 15 residues long. Trimming left V 5 bases short and J 2 bases short, with 13 bases between. The CDR3 nucleotides read TGTGCCAGCAGTGAGACAGGAAGGGGCAATCAGCCCCAGCATTTT. This codes for CASSETGRGNQPQHF.

The gene calls are TRBV6-4 and TRBJ2-3; 9 nucleotides match TRBD2. CDR1 is MRHNA and CDR2 is SNTAGT in the germline V gene. V lost 2 bases and J lost 2; bases outside the gene matches: 5. There are 16 residues in the CDR3. The CDR3 spells CASSDGLAGATDTQYF. The CDR3 DNA sequence: TGTGCCAGCAGTGACGGTTTAGCGGGGGCCACAGATACGCAGTATTTT.

CDR3 in amino acids: CASQGRSGTGELFF. The CDR3 bases are TGTGCCAGCCAGGGGAGATCGGGAACCGGGGAGCTGTTTTTT. The chain has TRBV2 and TRBJ2-2, with a possible D match to TRBD1 (6 bases). V lost 8 bases and J 5 bases, leaving 15 bases between the germline ends. The germline gives CDR1 SNHLY, CDR2 FYNNEI. This CDR3 has 14 amino acids. Variable domain in full (rest from reference TRBV2 and TRBJ2-2): EPEVTQTPSHQVTQMGQEVILRCVPISNHLYFYWYRQILGQKVEFLVSFYNNEISEKSEIFDDQFSVERPDGSNFTLKIRSTKLEDSAMYFCASQGRSGTGELFFGEGSRLTVL.

This clone has just a few counts. The chain links TRBV19 to TRBJ1-2; a possible D gene is TRBD1 (6 bases). The germline V gene has CDR1 LNHDA and CDR2 SQIVND (reference sequence). V gave up 6 bases and J gave up 1 base, with 12 bases separating them. This CDR3 spans 14 amino acids. CDR3 DNA: TGTGCCAGTAGCGGACAGCACTTTAACTATGGCTACACCTTC. It translates to CASSGQHFNYGYTF.

The chain employs TRBV5-1 and TRBJ2-7, with 7 nucleotides matching TRBD1. From germline, CDR1 is SGHRS and CDR2 YFSETQ. V shed 1 base and J 2 bases; nucleotides not matched to a gene: 0. The CDR3 covers 13 residues. This chain's CDR3 is CASSLTGAYEQYF. CDR3 sequence (DNA): TGCGCCAGCAGCTTGACAGGGGCCTACGAGCAGTACTTC.

There are a few counts of this clone. V and J are TRBV27 and TRBJ2-2, with TRBD2 as a possible D gene (6 bases). The CDR3 is made up of 15 amino acids. Germline V CDR1 and CDR2: MNHEY, SMNVEV (reference sequence). V lost 2 bases and J lost 2, with 9 bases in between. The CDR3 sequence: CASSLRAGNTGELFF. CDR3 in DNA: TGTGCCAGCAGTTTAAGGGCGGGAAACACCGGGGAGCTGTTTTTT.

The V gene is TRBV6-5, the J gene TRBJ1-1; 11 bases map to TRBD1. The CDR3 sequence is 13 residues long. From germline, CDR1 is MNHEY and CDR2 SVGAGI. J gave up 10 bases and V 6 bases, and 7 bases lay outside the gene matches. The CDR3 loop reads CASRLDRGRVAFF. The CDR3 DNA sequence: TGTGCCAGCAGATTGGACAGGGGGCGGGTAGCTTTCTTT.

The CDR3 loop reads CASSKRHIATNEKLFF. The CDR3 DNA sequence: TGTGCCAGCAGTAAAAGACATATTGCAACTAATGAAAAACTGTTTTTT. The rearrangement links TRBV2 to TRBJ1-4; D unresolved. V lost 5 bases to trimming and J lost 0 bases, with 13 bases between them. CDR3 length: 16 residues. In germline, CDR1 is SNHLY, CDR2 FYNNEI.

This sequence joins TRBV5-1 and TRBJ2-1; 8 bases align to TRBD2. Trimming took 4 bases from V and 5 from J; bases not matched to a gene: 5. Germline values: CDR1 SGHRS, CDR2 YFSETQ. This CDR3 has 14 amino acids. CDR3 nucleotides: TGCGCCAGCAGCGATAGCGGGACGGACAATGAGCAGTTCTTC. Its translation: CASSDSGTDNEQFF. Variable domain in full (rest from reference TRBV5-1 and TRBJ2-1): KAGVTQTPRYLIKTRGQQVTLSCSPISGHRSVSWYQQTPGQGLQFLFEYFSETQRNKGNFPGRFSGRQFSNSRSEMNVSTLELGDSALYLCASSDSGTDNEQFFGPGTRLTVL.

In this sample, this clone turned up once. This rearrangement joins TRBV4-1 to TRBJ2-4; 7 bases line up with TRBD2. J lost 0 bases, V lost 3 bases, and 14 bases had no gene match. The CDR3 runs 19 residues. The germline V gene encodes CDR1 MGHRA and CDR2 YSYEKL. CDR3 bases: TGCGCCAGCAGCCAGGCGAGCGGGGCTTGGGAACTAGCCAAAAACATTCAGTACTTC. It codes for CASSQASGAWELAKNIQYF.

The chain joins TRBV2 to TRBJ1-2; perhaps TRBD1 as D (5 bases). Germline CDR1 is SNHLY and CDR2 is FYNNEI. Trimming pared 4 bases from V and 6 bases from J, leaving 15 bases between. The CDR3 is made up of 14 amino acids. The CDR3 bases are TGTGCCAGCAGTGTAGAAGGATCGGGGGATGGCTACACCTTC. This gives the protein CASSVEGSGDGYTF.

By sample fraction, this clone is medium-sized. V is TRBV5-6 and J is TRBJ2-1, with a possible D match to TRBD2 (5 bases). There are 13 residues in the CDR3. Germline V lookup: CDR1 SGHDT, CDR2 YYEEEE. Deletions cut 4 bases from V and 9 bases from J, with 14 bases between. CDR3 protein: CASSPGRTGEQFF. CDR3 DNA: TGTGCCAGCAGCCCCGGACGGACTGGTGAGCAGTTCTTC.

The chain is built from TRBV7-9 and TRBJ1-1; perhaps TRBD1 as D (5 bases). This CDR3 region has 16 residues. Per the germline V gene, CDR1 is SEHNR and CDR2 is FQNEAQ (reference sequence). The ends were cut back, 0 bases at V and 5 bases at J, with 16 bases in the middle. This chain's CDR3 is CASSLAGGPRTTEAFF. The CDR3 nucleotides read TGTGCCAGCAGCTTAGCGGGGGGTCCCAGGACTACTGAAGCTTTCTTT.